This TCR beta chain was captured in a study of blood T cell repertoires in COVID-19. The wider study: Material from acute and convalescent COVID-19 was sourced from the United States, Italy and Spain.

How the authors handled the data: Amplification from reference gene primers served as the basis for estimated nucleated cell counts. Measured with immunoSEQ multiplex PCR; TCRdb has only the in-frame clones, and not every one. V, J and clone size reflect that table, while D and trimming were determined from the DNA. The data contain roughly 570,000 clones, about 88% of them singletons. The V end lost 6 bases, the J end lost 5 bases, and 13 bases lay between the germline ends. The CDR3 covers 13 residues. Germline CDR1 and CDR2: MNHEY and SVGAGI. Input material: peripheral blood. The TCR comes from a woman aged 45-60 years with COVID-19, enrolled during active disease. This chain connects TRBV6-5 to TRBJ1-1; no clear D. The CDR3 loop reads CASRPSGWTEAFF. In DNA, the CDR3 is TGTGCCAGCAGACCCTCGGGGTGGACTGAAGCTTTCTTT.